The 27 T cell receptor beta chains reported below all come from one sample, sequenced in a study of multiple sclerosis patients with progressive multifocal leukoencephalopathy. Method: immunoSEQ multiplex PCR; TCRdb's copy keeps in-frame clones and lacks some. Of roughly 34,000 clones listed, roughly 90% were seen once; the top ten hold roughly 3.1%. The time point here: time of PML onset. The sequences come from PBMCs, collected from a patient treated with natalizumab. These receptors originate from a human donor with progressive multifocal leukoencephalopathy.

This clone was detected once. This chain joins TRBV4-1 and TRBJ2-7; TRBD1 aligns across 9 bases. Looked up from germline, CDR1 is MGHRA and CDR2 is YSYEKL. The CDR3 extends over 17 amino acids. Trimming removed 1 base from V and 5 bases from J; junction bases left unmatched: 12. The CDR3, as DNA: TGCGCCAGCAGCCAAGCCCCATCCGGGACAGGGAAGGACGAGCAGTACTTC. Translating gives CASSQAPSGTGKDEQYF.

CDR3: CASSLVLGGLDQPQHF. In nucleotides, the CDR3 is TGTGCCAGCAGCTTAGTTCTAGGGGGACTTGATCAGCCCCAGCATTTT. The rearrangement links TRBV7-8 to TRBJ1-5; possible D gene TRBD1, 6 bases. The germline V gene has CDR1 SGHVS and CDR2 FQNEAQ. The V end lost 1 base, the J end lost 5 bases, and 15 bases lay between the germline ends. The CDR3 loop spans 16 amino acids.

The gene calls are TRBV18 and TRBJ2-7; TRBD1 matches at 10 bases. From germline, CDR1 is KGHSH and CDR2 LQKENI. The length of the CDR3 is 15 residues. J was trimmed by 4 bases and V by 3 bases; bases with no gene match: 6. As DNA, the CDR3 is TGTGCCAGCTCACCCCCGGGACAGGGGTCGTACGAGCAGTACTTC. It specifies CASSPPGQGSYEQYF.

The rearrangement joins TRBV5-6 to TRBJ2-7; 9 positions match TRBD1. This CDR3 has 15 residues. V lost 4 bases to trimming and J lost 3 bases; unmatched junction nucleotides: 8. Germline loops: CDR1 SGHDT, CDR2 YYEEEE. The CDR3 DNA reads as TGTGCCAGCAGCCCCACAAGGACAGGGGACTACGAGCAGTACTTC. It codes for CASSPTRTGDYEQYF.

The CDR3 bases are TGTGCCAGCCGGATGGAAGGGAACAATCAGCCCCAGCATTTT. It is translated as CASRMEGNNQPQHF. The chain couples TRBV19 to TRBJ1-5; D unresolved. This CDR3 spans 14 amino acids. Germline V CDR1 and CDR2: LNHDA, SQIVND (reference sequence). V was cut by 9 bases and J by 3 bases, with 15 bases left in between.

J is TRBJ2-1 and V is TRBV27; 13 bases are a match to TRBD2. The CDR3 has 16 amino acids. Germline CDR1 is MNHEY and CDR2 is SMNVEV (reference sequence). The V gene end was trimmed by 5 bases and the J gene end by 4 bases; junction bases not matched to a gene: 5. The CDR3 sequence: CASSTRTSGGYNEQFF. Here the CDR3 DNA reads TGTGCCAGCAGTACTCGGACTAGCGGGGGATACAATGAGCAGTTCTTC.

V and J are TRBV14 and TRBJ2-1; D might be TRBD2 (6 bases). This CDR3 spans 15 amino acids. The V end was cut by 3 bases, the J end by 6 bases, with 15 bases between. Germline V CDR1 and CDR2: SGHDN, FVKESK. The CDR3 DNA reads TGTGCCAGCAGCCAGGACGGAGGACTACTCAATGAGCAGTTCTTC. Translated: CASSQDGGLLNEQFF. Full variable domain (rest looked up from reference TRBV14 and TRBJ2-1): EAGVTQFPSHSVIEKGQTVTLRCDPISGHDNLYWYRRVMGKEIKFLLHFVKESKQDESGMPNNRFLAERTGGTYSTLKVQPAELEDSGVYFCASSQDGGLLNEQFFGPGTRLTVL.

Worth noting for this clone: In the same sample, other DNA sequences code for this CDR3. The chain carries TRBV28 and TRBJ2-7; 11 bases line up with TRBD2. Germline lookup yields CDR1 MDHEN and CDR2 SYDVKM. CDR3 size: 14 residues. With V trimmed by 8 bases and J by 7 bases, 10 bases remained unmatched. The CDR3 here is CASGLAGGPGEQYF. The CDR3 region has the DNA TGTGCCAGCGGGCTAGCGGGAGGACCGGGGGAGCAGTACTTC.

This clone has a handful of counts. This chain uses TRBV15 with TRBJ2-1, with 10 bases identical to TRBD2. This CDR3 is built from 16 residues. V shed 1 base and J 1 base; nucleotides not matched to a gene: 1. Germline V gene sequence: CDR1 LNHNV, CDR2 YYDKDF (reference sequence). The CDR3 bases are TGTGCCACCAGCAGAGCTAGCGGGGGTTCCTACAATGAGCAGTTCTTC. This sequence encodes CATSRASGGSYNEQFF.

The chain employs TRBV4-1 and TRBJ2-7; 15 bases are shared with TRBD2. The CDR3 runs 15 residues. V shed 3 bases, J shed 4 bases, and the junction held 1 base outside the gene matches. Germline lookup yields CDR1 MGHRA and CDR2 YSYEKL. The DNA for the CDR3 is TGCGCCAGCAGCCAGGGGACTAGCGGGAGGTACGAGCAGTACTTC. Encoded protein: CASSQGTSGRYEQYF.

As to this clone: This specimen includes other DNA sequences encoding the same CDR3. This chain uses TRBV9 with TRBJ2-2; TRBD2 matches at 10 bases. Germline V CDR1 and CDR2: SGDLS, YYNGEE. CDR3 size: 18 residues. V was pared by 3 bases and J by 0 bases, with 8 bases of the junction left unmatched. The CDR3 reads CASSGGLAATTNTGELFF. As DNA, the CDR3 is TGTGCCAGCAGCGGCGGACTAGCGGCGACCACGAACACCGGGGAGCTGTTTTTT.

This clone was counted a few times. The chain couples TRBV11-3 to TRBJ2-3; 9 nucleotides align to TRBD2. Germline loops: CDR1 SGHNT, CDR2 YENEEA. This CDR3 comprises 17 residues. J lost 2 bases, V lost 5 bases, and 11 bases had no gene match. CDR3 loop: CASSPGGASGATDTQYF. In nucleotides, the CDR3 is TGTGCCAGCAGCCCAGGAGGGGCTAGCGGGGCCACAGATACGCAGTATTTT.

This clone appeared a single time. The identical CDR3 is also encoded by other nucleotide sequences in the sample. Written as DNA, the CDR3 is TGTGCCAGCAGCGTAAGTCAGGCAGGGGGATCCTACGAGCAGTACTTC. This codes for CASSVSQAGGSYEQYF. The genes are TRBV9 and TRBJ2-7; 7 positions agree with TRBD1. V dropped 1 base and J dropped 1; count of bases not matched to a gene: 8. The CDR3 has 16 residues. Germline CDR1 reads SGDLS; CDR2 reads YYNGEE.

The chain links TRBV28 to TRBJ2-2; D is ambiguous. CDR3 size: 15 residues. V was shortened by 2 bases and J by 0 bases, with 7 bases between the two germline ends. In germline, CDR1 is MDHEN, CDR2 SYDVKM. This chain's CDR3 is CASSLLGSNTGELFF. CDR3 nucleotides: TGTGCCAGCAGTTTACTGGGGTCGAACACCGGGGAGCTGTTTTTT.

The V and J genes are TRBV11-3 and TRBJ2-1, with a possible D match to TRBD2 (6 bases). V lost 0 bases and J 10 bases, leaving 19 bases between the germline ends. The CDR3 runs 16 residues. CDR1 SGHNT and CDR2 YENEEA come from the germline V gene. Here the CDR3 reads CASSLDGVAARGEQFF. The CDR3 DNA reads TGTGCCAGCAGCTTAGATGGAGTAGCGGCTAGGGGAGAGCAGTTCTTC.

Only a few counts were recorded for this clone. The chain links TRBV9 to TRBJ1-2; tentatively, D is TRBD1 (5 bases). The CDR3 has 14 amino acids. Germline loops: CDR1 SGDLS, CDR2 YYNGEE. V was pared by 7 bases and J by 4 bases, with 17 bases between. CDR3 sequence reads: CASAGGFRGYGYTF. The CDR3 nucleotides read TGTGCCAGCGCCGGGGGGTTCCGTGGCTATGGCTACACCTTC.

CDR3 region: CASSPPASGSYEQYF. The CDR3, as DNA: TGTGCCAGCTCACCACCGGCTAGCGGGAGCTACGAGCAGTACTTC. The chain joins TRBV18 to TRBJ2-7; 10 bases are a match to TRBD2. The CDR3 has 15 residues. The V gene's germline CDR1 is KGHSH and CDR2 LQKENI. V lost 0 bases to trimming and J lost 3 bases; unmatched junction nucleotides: 2.

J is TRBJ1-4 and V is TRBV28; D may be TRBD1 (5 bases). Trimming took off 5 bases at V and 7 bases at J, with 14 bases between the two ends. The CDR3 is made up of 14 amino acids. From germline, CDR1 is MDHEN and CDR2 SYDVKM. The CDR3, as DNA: TGTGCCAGCAGTGCCATCCCAACAGGTGAAAAACTGTTTTTT. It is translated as CASSAIPTGEKLFF.

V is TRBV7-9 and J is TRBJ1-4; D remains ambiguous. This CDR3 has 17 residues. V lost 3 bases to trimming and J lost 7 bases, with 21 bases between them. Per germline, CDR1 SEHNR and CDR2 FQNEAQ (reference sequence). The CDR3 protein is CASSFKVVKLGSEKLFF. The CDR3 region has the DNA TGTGCCAGCAGCTTCAAGGTGGTGAAGTTAGGAAGTGAAAAACTGTTTTTT.

CDR3 region: CSARAHGEQFF. In DNA, the CDR3 is TGCAGTGCTAGAGCGCACGGTGAGCAGTTCTTC. The V and J genes are TRBV20-1 and TRBJ2-1; no reliable D call. This CDR3 has 11 amino acids. Germline V lookup: CDR1 DFQATT, CDR2 SNEGSKA (reference sequence). The germline V and J ends were trimmed by 1 base and 9 bases, with 7 bases remaining between them.

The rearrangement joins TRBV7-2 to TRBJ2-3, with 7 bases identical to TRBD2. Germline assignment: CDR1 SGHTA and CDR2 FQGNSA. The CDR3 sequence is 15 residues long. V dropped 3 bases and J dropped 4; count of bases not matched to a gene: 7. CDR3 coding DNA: TGTGCCAGCAGCTTTTTGGCGGGAGCACCAGATACGCAGTATTTT. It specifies CASSFLAGAPDTQYF.

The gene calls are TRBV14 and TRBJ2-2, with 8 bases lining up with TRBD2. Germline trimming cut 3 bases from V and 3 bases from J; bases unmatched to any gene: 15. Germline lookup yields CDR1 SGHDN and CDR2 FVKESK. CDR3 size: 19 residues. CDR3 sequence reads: CASSHIFREGRFDTGELFF. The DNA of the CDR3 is TGTGCCAGCAGCCACATTTTCCGGGAGGGGCGTTTTGACACCGGGGAGCTGTTTTTT. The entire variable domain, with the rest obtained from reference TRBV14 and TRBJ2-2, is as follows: EAGVTQFPSHSVIEKGQTVTLRCDPISGHDNLYWYRRVMGKEIKFLLHFVKESKQDESGMPNNRFLAERTGGTYSTLKVQPAELEDSGVYFCASSHIFREGRFDTGELFFGEGSRLTVL.

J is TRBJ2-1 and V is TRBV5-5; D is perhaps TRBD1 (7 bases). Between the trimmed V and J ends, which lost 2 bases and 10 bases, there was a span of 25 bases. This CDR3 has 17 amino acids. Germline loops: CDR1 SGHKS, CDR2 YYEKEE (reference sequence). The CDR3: CASSFSGNRGGAEEQFF. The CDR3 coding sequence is TGTGCCAGCAGCTTCAGCGGCAACAGGGGCGGGGCGGAGGAGCAGTTCTTC. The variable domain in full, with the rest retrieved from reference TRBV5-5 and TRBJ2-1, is DAGVTQSPTHLIKTRGQQVTLRCSPISGHKSVSWYQQVLGQGPQFIFQYYEKEERGRGNFPDRFSARQFPNYSSELNVNALLLGDSALYLCASSFSGNRGGAEEQFFGPGTRLTVL.

The CDR3 is CASSLPVWGGYTF. CDR3 nucleotide sequence: TGTGCCAGCAGTTTACCCGTCTGGGGTGGCTACACCTTC. V usage is TRBV28 and J usage is TRBJ1-2; unclear D gene. V was pared by 2 bases and J by 7 bases, with 11 bases between. Germline lookup yields CDR1 MDHEN and CDR2 SYDVKM. The CDR3 is 13 residues long.

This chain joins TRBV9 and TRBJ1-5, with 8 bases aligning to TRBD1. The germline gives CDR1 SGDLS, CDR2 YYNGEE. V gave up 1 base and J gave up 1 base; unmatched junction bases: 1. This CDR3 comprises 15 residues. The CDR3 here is CASSVQGASNQPQHF. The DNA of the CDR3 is TGTGCCAGCAGCGTACAGGGGGCAAGCAATCAGCCCCAGCATTTT.

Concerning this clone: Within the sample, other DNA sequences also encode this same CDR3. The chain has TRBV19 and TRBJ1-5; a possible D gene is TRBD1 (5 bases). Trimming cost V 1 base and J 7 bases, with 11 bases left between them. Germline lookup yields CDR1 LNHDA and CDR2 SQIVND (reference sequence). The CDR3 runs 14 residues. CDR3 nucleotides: TGTGCCAGTAGTATAGCAGGGATTGGACAGCCCCAGCATTTT. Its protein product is CASSIAGIGQPQHF.

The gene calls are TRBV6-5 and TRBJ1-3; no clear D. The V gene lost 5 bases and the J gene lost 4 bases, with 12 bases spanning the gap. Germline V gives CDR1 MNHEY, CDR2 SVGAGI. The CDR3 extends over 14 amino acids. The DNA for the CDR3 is TGTGCCAGCAGTCCCCGGACGGAAGGAAACACCATATATTTT. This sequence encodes CASSPRTEGNTIYF.